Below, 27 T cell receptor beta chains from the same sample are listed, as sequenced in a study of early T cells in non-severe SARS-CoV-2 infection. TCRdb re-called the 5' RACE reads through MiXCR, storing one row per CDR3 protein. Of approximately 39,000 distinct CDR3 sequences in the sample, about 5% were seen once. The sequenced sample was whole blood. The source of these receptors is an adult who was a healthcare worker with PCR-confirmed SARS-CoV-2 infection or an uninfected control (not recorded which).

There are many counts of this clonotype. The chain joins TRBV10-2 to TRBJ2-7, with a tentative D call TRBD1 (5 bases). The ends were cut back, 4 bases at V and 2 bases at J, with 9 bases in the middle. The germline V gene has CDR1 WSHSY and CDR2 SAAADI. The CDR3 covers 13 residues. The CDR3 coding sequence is TGCGCCAGCAGTGCAGGCAGGGCCTACGAGCAGTACTTC. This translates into CASSAGRAYEQYF.

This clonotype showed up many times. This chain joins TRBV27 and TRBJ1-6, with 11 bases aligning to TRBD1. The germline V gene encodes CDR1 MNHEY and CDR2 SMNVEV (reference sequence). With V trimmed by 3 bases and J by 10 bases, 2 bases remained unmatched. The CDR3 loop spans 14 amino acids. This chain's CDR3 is CASSLDRGRSPLHF. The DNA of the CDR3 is TGTGCCAGCAGTTTGGACAGGGGGCGATCACCCCTCCACTTT.

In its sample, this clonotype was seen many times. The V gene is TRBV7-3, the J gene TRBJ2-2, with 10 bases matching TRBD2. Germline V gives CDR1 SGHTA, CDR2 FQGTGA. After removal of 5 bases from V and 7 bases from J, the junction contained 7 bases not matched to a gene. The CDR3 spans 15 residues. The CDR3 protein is CASSVTGLASGELFF. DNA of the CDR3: TGTGCCAGCAGCGTTACGGGACTAGCGAGCGGGGAGCTGTTTTTT.

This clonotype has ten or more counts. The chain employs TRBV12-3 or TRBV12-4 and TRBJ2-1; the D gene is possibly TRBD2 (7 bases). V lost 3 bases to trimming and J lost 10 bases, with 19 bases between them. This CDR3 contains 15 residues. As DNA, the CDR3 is TGTGCCAGCAGTTTTAGAGGGGGGGACTTCCGGGAGCAGTTCTTC. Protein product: CASSFRGGDFREQFF.

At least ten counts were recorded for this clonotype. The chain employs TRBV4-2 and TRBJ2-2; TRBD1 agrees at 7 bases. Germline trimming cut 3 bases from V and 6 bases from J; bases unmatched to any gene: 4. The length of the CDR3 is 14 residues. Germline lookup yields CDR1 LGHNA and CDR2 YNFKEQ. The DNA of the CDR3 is TGTGCCAGCAGCCACCTTCAGGGGGCCGGGGAGCTGTTTTTT. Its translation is CASSHLQGAGELFF.

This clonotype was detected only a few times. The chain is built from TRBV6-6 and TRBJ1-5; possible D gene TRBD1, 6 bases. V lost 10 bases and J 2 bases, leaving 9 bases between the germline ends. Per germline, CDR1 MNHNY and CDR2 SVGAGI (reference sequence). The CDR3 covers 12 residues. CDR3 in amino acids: CATGAGNQPQHF. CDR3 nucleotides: TGTGCCACGGGGGCAGGCAATCAGCCCCAGCATTTT.

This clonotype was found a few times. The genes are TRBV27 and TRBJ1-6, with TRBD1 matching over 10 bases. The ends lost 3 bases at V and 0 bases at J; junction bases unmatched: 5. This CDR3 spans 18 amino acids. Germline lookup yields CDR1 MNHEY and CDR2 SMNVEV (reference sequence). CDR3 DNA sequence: TGTGCCAGCAGTTTTGACAGGGGGCTAGGCTCCTATAATTCACCCCTCCACTTT. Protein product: CASSFDRGLGSYNSPLHF.

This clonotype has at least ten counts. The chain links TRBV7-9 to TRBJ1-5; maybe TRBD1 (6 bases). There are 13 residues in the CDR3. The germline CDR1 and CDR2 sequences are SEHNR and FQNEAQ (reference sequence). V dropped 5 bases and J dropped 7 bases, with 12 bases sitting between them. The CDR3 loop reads CASSRTDRQPQHF. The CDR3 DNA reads TGTGCCAGCAGCCGGACAGATCGACAGCCCCAGCATTTT.

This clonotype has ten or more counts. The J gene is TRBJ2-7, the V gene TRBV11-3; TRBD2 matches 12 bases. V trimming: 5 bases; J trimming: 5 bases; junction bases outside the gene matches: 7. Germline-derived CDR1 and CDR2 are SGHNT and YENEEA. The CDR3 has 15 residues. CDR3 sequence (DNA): TGTGCCAGCAGCCGTCGGACTAGCGGGGAAGACGAGCAGTACTTC. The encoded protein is CASSRRTSGEDEQYF.

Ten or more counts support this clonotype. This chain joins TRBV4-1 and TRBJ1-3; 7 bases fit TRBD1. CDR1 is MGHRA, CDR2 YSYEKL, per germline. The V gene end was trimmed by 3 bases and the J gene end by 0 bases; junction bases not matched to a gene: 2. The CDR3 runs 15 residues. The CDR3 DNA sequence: TGCGCCAGCAGCCATCAGGGGGGCTCTGGAAACACCATATATTTT. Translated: CASSHQGGSGNTIYF.

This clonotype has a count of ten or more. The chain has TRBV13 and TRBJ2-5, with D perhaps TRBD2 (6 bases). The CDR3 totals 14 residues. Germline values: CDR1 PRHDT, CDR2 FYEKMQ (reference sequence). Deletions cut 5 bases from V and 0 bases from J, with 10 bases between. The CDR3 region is CASSRGGYQETQYF. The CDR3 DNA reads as TGTGCCAGCAGCCGAGGAGGGTACCAAGAGACCCAGTACTTC.

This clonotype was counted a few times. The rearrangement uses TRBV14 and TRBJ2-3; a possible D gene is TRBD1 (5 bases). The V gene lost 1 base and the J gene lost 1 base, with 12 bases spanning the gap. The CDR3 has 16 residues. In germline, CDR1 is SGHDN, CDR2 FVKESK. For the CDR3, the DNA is TGTGCCAGCAGCCAAGCCTGGGGCGGTGGCACAGATACGCAGTATTTT. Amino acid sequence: CASSQAWGGGTDTQYF.

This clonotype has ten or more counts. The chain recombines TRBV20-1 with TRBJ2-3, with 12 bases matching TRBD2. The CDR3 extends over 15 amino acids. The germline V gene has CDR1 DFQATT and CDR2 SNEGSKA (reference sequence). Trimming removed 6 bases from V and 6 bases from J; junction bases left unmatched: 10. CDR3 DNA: TGCAGTGCGGGGTCGACTAGCGGGGGATGGGATACGCAGTATTTT. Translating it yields CSAGSTSGGWDTQYF.

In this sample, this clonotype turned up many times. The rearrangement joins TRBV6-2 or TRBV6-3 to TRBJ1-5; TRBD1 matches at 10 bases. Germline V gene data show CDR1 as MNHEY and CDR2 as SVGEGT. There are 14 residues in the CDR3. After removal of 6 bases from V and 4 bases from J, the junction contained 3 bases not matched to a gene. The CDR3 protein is CASSWTGGNQPQHF. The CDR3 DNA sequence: TGTGCCAGCAGCTGGACAGGGGGGAATCAGCCCCAGCATTTT.

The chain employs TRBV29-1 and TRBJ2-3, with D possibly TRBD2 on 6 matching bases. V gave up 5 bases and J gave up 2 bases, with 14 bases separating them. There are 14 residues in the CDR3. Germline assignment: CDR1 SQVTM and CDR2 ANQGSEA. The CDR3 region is CSVNKQGLTDTQYF. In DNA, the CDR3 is TGCAGCGTTAACAAGCAGGGACTCACAGATACGCAGTATTTT.

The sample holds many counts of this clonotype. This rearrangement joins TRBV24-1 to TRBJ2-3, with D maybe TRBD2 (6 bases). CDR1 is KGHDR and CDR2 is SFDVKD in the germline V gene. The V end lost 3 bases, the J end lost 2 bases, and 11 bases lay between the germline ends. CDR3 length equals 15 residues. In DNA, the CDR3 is TGTGCCACCAGTGATAGTAGCGGAAACACAGATACGCAGTATTTT. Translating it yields CATSDSSGNTDTQYF.

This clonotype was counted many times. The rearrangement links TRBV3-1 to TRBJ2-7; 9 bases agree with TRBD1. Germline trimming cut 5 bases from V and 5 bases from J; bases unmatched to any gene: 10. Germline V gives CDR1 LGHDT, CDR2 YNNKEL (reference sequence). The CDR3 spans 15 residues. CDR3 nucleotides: TGTGCCAGCAGCTTACCGGGACAGGGTTCCGACGAGCAGTACTTC. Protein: CASSLPGQGSDEQYF.

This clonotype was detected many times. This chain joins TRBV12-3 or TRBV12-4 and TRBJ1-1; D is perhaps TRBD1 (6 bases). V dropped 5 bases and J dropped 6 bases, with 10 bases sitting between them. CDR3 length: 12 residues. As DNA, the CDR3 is TGTGCCAGCAGTCAGAACAGGGCTGAAGCTTTCTTT. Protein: CASSQNRAEAFF.

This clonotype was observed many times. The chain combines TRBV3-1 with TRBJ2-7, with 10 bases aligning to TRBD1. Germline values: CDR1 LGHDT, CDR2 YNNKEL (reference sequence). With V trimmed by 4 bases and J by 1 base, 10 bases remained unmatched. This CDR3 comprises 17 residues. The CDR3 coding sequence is TGTGCCAGCAGCCTTACCGGGACAGGGGTACAATCCTACGAGCAGTACTTC. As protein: CASSLTGTGVQSYEQYF.

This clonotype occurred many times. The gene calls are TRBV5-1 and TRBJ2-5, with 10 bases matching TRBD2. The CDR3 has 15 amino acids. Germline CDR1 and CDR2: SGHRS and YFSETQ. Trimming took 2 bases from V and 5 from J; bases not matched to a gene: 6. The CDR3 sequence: CASSFELAGSETQYF. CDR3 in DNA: TGCGCCAGCAGCTTCGAACTAGCGGGGAGCGAGACCCAGTACTTC.

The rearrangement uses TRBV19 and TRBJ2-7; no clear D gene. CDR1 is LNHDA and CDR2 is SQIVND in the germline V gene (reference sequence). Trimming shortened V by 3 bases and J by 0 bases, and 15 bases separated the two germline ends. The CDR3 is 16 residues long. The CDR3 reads CASSIRPPVDSYEQYF. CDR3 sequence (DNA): TGTGCCAGTAGTATTCGACCCCCGGTGGACTCCTACGAGCAGTACTTC.

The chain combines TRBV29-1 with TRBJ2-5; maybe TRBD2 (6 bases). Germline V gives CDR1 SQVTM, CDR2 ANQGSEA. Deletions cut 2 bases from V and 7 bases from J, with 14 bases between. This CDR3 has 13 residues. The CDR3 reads CSVEKEGYWTQYF. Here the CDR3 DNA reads TGCAGCGTTGAAAAGGAGGGGTATTGGACCCAGTACTTC.

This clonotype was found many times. The CDR3 nucleotides are TGCGCCAGCAGCGCCGATTCGGCCGGGGAGCTGTTTTTT. It translates to CASSADSAGELFF. This chain connects TRBV5-1 to TRBJ2-2; no firm D call. V gave up 4 bases and J gave up 6 bases, with 10 bases separating them. Germline V CDR1 and CDR2: SGHRS, YFSETQ. The CDR3 has 13 residues.

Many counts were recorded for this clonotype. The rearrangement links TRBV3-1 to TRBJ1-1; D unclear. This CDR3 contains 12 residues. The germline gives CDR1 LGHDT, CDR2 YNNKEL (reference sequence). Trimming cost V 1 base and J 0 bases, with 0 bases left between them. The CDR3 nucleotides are TGTGCCAGCAGCCAAGTGAACACTGAAGCTTTCTTT. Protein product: CASSQVNTEAFF.

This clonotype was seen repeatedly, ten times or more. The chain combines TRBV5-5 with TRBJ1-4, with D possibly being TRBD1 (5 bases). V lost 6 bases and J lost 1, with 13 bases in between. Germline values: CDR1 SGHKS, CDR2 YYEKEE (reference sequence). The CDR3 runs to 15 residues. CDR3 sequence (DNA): TGTGCCAGCACCTGGGGGTCAAGAACTAATGAAAAACTGTTTTTT. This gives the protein CASTWGSRTNEKLFF.

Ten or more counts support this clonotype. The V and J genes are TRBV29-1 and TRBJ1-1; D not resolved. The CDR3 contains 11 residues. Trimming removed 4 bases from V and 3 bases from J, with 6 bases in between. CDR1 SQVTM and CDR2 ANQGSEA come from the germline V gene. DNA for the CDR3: TGCAGCGTTGGTGAATACACTGAAGCTTTCTTT. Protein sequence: CSVGEYTEAFF.

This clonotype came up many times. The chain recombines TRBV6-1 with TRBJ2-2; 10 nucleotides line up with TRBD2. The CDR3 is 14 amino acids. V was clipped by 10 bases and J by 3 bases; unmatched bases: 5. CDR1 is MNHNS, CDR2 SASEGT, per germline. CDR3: CATTSGAYTGELFF. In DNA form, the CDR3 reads TGTGCCACCACTAGCGGGGCCTACACCGGGGAGCTGTTTTTT.